This T cell receptor beta chain was recovered during a study of OX40 agonist ivuxolimab in advanced cancers. Study information: It was permissible to have had prior anti-PD-1, anti-PD-L1 or anti-CTLA-4 therapy, and 40% had some.

TCRdb's table, derived via immunoSEQ multiplex PCR, lists solely in-frame clones and lacks some. This table has roughly 69,000 clones, under 95% appearing once. The CDR3 extends over 14 amino acids. The V gene lost 3 bases and the J gene lost 4 bases, with 13 bases spanning the gap. Looked up from germline, CDR1 is GTSNPN and CDR2 is SVGIG (reference sequence). The sample was CD4+ or CD8+ T cells sorted from blood, taken in a trial of the OX40 agonist ivuxolimab. This chain joins TRBV30 and TRBJ1-3; tentatively, D is TRBD1 (5 bases). The TCR comes from an adult with an advanced solid tumor such as melanoma, head and neck, liver or kidney cancer. CDR3 bases: TGTGCCTGGAGGCCTTCTGGGGCGGGAAACACCATATATTTT. It translates to CAWRPSGAGNTIYF.